The 14 T cell receptor beta chains in this list originate from one sample, sequenced in a study of early T cells in non-severe SARS-CoV-2 infection. A single record per CDR3 protein comes from TCRdb applying MiXCR to the 5' RACE reads. This sample has over 25,000 distinct CDR3 sequences, with around 4.4% found just once. Material: whole blood. Receptors were obtained from an adult who was a healthcare worker with PCR-confirmed SARS-CoV-2 infection or an uninfected control (not recorded which).

This clonotype was recorded many times. The V call is TRBV28, the J call TRBJ2-5, with TRBD1 identical over 7 bases. The germline V gene encodes CDR1 MDHEN and CDR2 SYDVKM. The CDR3 has 15 amino acids. V shed 3 bases, J shed 2 bases, and the junction held 6 bases outside the gene matches. CDR3 protein: CASSFKGAYQETQYF. The CDR3 DNA reads TGTGCCAGCAGTTTCAAGGGGGCGTATCAAGAGACCCAGTACTTC.

The table lists this clonotype with many counts. This chain joins TRBV3-1 and TRBJ2-3; TRBD2 aligns across 10 bases. Germline lookup yields CDR1 LGHDT and CDR2 YNNKEL (reference sequence). Trimming took 0 bases from V and 4 from J; bases not matched to a gene: 4. The CDR3 extends over 16 amino acids. The CDR3 DNA reads as TGTGCCAGCAGCCAAGAAGCGGGGGGGCCATCAGATACGCAGTATTTT. This sequence encodes CASSQEAGGPSDTQYF.

The chain couples TRBV3-1 to TRBJ2-3, with TRBD2 identical over 10 bases. Germline trimming cut 3 bases from V and 4 bases from J; bases unmatched to any gene: 10. The CDR3 consists of 17 residues. From germline, CDR1 is LGHDT and CDR2 YNNKEL (reference sequence). CDR3: CASSQLGRLAGADTQYF. In DNA form, the CDR3 reads TGTGCCAGCAGCCAGCTTGGGAGGCTAGCGGGAGCAGATACGCAGTATTTT.

This clonotype came up many times. CDR3 sequence (DNA): TGTGCCAGCAGTTTAGGCGGGGGGAACTACGAGCAGTACTTC. Protein: CASSLGGGNYEQYF. The chain has TRBV12-3 or TRBV12-4 and TRBJ2-7; 8 bases align to TRBD2. This CDR3 spans 14 amino acids. V dropped 1 base and J dropped 3; count of bases not matched to a gene: 2.

This clonotype was counted many times. The chain combines TRBV2 with TRBJ2-7; no definite D call. The V end was cut by 5 bases, the J end by 3 bases, with 8 bases between. Germline CDR1 is SNHLY and CDR2 is FYNNEI. This CDR3 contains 12 residues. The CDR3 is CASSRSNYEQYF. CDR3 bases: TGTGCCAGCAGTCGTTCTAACTACGAGCAGTACTTC.

This clonotype was detected only a few times. V usage is TRBV25-1 and J usage is TRBJ1-2, with 9 bases identical to TRBD1. CDR3 length: 13 residues. V was clipped by 6 bases and J by 5 bases; unmatched bases: 4. Germline-derived CDR1 and CDR2 are MGHDK and SYGVNS. The DNA for the CDR3 is TGTGCCAGCAGGGGACAGGGCGAATATGGCTACACCTTC. Translating gives CASRGQGEYGYTF.

A remark on this clonotype: This could be a read error, since a much larger clone is one nucleotide away. V is TRBV12-3 or TRBV12-4 and J is TRBJ2-7, with D unresolved. This CDR3 spans 15 amino acids. The CDR3 reads CANSFFPTGSYEQYF. The CDR3, as DNA: TGTGCCAACAGTTTCTTCCCTACCGGGTCCTACGAGCAGTACTTC.

This clonotype appeared a few times. The chain employs TRBV20-1 and TRBJ1-3; 9 bases map to TRBD1. This CDR3 is built from 15 residues. The trim removed 3 bases at V and 4 bases at J, leaving 7 bases unmatched. From germline, CDR1 is DFQATT and CDR2 SNEGSKA (reference sequence). This CDR3 is CSARYRGQYGNTIYF. CDR3 bases: TGCAGTGCTAGGTACAGGGGGCAATACGGAAACACCATATATTTT.

This clonotype has at least ten counts. The chain has TRBV11-3 and TRBJ2-2; 9 nucleotides agree with TRBD1. The CDR3 is 16 residues long. V was pared by 2 bases and J by 4 bases, with 5 bases of the junction left unmatched. Germline CDR1 reads SGHNT; CDR2 reads YENEEA. CDR3 amino acids: CASSLRDRVGTGELFF. The DNA of the CDR3 is TGTGCCAGCAGCTTAAGGGACAGGGTGGGCACCGGGGAGCTGTTTTTT.

This clonotype was counted ten times or more. The chain uses TRBV12-2 and TRBJ1-6; the table's D call of TRBD1 was not tested on the DNA. TRBV12-2 is a pseudogene segment. The CDR3 totals 15 residues. CDR3 loop: CASRLDRGQNSPLHF. CDR3 DNA sequence: TGTGCAAGTCGCTTAGACAGGGGGCAGAATTCACCCCTCCACTTT.

The chain employs TRBV5-6 and TRBJ2-7, with D perhaps TRBD1 (6 bases). CDR1 SGHDT and CDR2 YYEEEE come from the germline V gene. The V gene lost 4 bases and the J gene lost 3 bases, with 14 bases spanning the gap. CDR3 length equals 14 residues. CDR3 region: CASSLQGRNYEQYF. The CDR3 DNA is TGTGCCAGCAGCCTGCAGGGGAGAAACTACGAGCAGTACTTC.

This clonotype was recorded at least ten times. The chain has TRBV24-1 and TRBJ1-2; weak D call: TRBD1 (5 bases). The V end lost 4 bases, the J end lost 6 bases, and 14 bases lay between the germline ends. CDR3 length: 14 residues. Germline assignment: CDR1 KGHDR and CDR2 SFDVKD. The CDR3 spells CATSEGRWGNGYTF. CDR3 coding DNA: TGTGCCACCAGTGAGGGTAGATGGGGGAATGGCTACACCTTC.

Ten or more counts support this clonotype. This chain uses TRBV5-1 with TRBJ2-3, with TRBD1 matching 11 bases. Trimming took 6 bases from V and 6 from J; bases not matched to a gene: 12. Germline values: CDR1 SGHRS, CDR2 YFSETQ. This CDR3 has 16 residues. In nucleotides, the CDR3 is TGCGCCAGCAAGACTACCGGACAGGGGGCACACGATACGCAGTATTTT. It is translated as CASKTTGQGAHDTQYF.

This clonotype has a handful of counts. The gene calls are TRBV2 and TRBJ2-5; D remains unclear. V was trimmed by 5 bases and J by 5 bases, leaving 9 bases between them. CDR1 and CDR2 (germline): SNHLY, FYNNEI. The CDR3 totals 12 residues. For the CDR3, the DNA is TGTGCCAGCAGTCCAAACTCGGAGACCCAGTACTTC. Its protein is CASSPNSETQYF.